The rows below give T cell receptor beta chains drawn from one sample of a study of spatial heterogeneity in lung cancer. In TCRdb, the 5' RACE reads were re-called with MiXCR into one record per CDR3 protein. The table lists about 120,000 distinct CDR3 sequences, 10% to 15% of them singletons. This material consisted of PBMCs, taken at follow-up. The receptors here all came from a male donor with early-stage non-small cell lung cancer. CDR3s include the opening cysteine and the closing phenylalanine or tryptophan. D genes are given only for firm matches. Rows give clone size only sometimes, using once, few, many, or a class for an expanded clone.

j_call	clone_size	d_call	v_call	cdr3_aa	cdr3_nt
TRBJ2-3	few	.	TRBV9	CASSVGRVKDTQYF	TGTGCCAGCAGCGTAGGCAGGGTTAAGGATACGCAGTATTTT
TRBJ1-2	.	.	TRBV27	CATRPDGNYGYTF	TGTGCCACTAGACCGGACGGCAACTATGGCTACACCTTC
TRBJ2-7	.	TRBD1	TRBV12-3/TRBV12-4	CASRAQGAGSYEQYF	TGTGCCAGCAGAGCCCAGGGGGCCGGATCCTACGAGCAGTACTTC
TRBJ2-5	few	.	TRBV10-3	CAISEDDRNQETQYF	TGTGCCATCAGTGAGGACGACAGGAATCAAGAGACCCAGTACTTC
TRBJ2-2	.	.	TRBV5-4	CASSLNTGPRELFF	TGTGCCAGCAGCTTGAATACAGGGCCCAGGGAGCTGTTTTTT
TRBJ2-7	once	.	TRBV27	CASSQTGQLPYEQYF	TGTGCCAGCAGTCAGACCGGACAATTGCCCTACGAGCAGTACTTC
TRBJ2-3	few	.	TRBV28	CASSSKYRDTRDTQYF	TGTGCCAGCAGTTCAAAATACCGGGACACGAGGGATACGCAGTATTTT
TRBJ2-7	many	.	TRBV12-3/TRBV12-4	CASRGQLEQYF	TGTGCCAGCAGAGGACAGCTCGAGCAGTACTTC
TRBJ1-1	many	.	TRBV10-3	CASWGAPGVTEAFF	TGTGCTAGCTGGGGTGCCCCTGGGGTCACTGAAGCTTTCTTT
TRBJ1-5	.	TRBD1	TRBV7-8	CASSRRQGPYQPQHF	TGTGCCAGCAGCCGGAGACAGGGACCTTATCAGCCCCAGCATTTT
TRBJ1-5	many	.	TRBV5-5	CASSFRERPGQPQHF	TGTGCCAGCAGCTTCCGTGAGAGGCCCGGTCAGCCCCAGCATTTT
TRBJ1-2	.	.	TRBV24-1	CATSDPGQSYGYTF	TGTGCCACCAGTGATCCCGGACAGTCCTATGGCTACACCTTC
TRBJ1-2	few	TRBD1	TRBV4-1	CASSQDPFPGQGVRGYTF	TGCGCCAGCAGCCAAGATCCGTTCCCGGGACAGGGTGTTCGGGGCTACACCTTC
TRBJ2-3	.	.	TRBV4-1	CASSQGGRDTQYF	TGCGCCAGCAGCCAAGGGGGAAGAGATACGCAGTATTTT
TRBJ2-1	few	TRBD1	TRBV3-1	CASSQERTGKNEQFF	TGTGCCAGCAGCCAAGAGCGGACAGGGAAGAATGAGCAGTTCTTC
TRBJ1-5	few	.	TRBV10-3	CAISESSSNQPQHF	TGTGCCATCAGTGAGTCGTCCAGCAATCAGCCCCAGCATTTT
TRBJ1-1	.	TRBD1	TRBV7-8	CASSPVAGGTEAFF	TGTGCCAGCAGCCCTGTAGCAGGGGGGACTGAAGCTTTCTTT
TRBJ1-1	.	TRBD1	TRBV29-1	CSTMTGWTEAFF	TGCAGCACCATGACAGGGTGGACTGAAGCTTTCTTT
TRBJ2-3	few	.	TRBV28	CASIKPQGSTQYF	TGTGCCAGCATCAAACCCCAGGGTTCTACGCAGTATTTT
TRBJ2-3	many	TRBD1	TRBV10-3	CAIRTGGTDTQYF	TGTGCCATCCGGACAGGGGGCACAGATACGCAGTATTTT
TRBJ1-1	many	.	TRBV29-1	CSVRRDPEPEAFF	TGCAGCGTTCGCCGGGACCCGGAGCCTGAAGCTTTCTTT
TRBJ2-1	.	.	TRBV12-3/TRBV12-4	CASSFGRDNEQFF	TGTGCCAGCAGTTTCGGGCGGGACAATGAGCAGTTCTTC
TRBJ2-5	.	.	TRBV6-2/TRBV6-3	CASSYSIGATQETQYF	TGTGCCAGCAGTTACTCGATAGGGGCGACCCAAGAGACCCAGTACTTC
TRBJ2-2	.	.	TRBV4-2	CASSRRNTGELFF	TGTGCCAGCAGCCGGCGGAACACCGGGGAGCTGTTTTTT
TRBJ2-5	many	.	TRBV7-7	CASSLDGPQETQYF	TGTGCTAGCAGCCTTGACGGACCACAAGAGACCCAGTACTTC
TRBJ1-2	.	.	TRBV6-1	CASSEAWAAYGYTF	TGTGCCAGCAGTGAAGCGTGGGCGGCCTATGGCTACACCTTC
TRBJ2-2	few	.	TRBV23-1	CASSPGGLRPGAGELFF	TGCGCCAGCAGTCCCGGAGGACTAAGGCCGGGCGCCGGGGAGCTGTTTTTT
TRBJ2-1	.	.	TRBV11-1	CASSLAPENEQFF	TGTGCCAGCAGCTTAGCCCCCGAGAATGAGCAGTTCTTC
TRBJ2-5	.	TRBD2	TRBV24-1	CATSTSGGSGETQYF	TGTGCCACCAGCACTAGCGGGGGATCGGGAGAGACCCAGTACTTC
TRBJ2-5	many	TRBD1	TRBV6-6	CASSHRSTGEETQYF	TGTGCCAGCAGTCATCGATCGACAGGGGAAGAGACCCAGTACTTC
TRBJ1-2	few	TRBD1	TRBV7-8	CASSQHSGTGEDYGYTF	TGTGCCAGCAGCCAACACTCCGGGACAGGGGAAGACTATGGCTACACCTTC
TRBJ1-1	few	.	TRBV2	CASTPGREAFF	TGTGCCAGCACGCCGGGACGCGAAGCTTTCTTT
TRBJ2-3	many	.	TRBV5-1	CASSLPGSDTQYF	TGCGCCAGCAGCTTGCCGGGGTCAGATACGCAGTATTTT
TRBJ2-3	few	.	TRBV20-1	CSARRGGITDTQYF	TGCAGTGCTAGACGTGGGGGGATCACAGATACGCAGTATTTT